The present T cell receptor (beta chain) was sequenced within a study of T-cell reconstitution after alpha-beta-depleted transplantation in children (dated by TCRdb to about 2016). Describing the broader study: Using TCR repertoire profiling, the study followed T-cell immune reconstitution in a quantitative way in children after TCRalphabeta/CD19-depleted allogeneic hematopoietic cell transplantation. The full study reports these points: Apparently early alphabetaT-cell count recovery about two months after transplant reportedly relied on only several hundred rapidly expanded clones derived from non-depleted graft cells. The high TCRbeta diversity at day 60 in some patients was ascribed to recipient T cells and intrathymic progenitors that had survived conditioning. Over subsequent months, a decline in hyperexpanded clone frequencies was noted, and after one year, T-cell counts and TCRbeta diversity were mostly ascribed to newly produced T cells.

This clonotype occurred a few times. The antigen this receptor binds is unknown. Per-nucleotide qualities are absent, and no much larger clonotype sits a single base away. The label giving this sample's treatment or condition can be read as: allogeneic hematopoietic cell transplantation with graft depleted of TCRalphabeta T cells and CD19 B cells. Transplant recipients were children who received TCRalphabeta/CD19-depleted allogeneic hematopoietic cell grafts. The library relied on PCR. Sequencing took place on an Illumina HiSeq 2500. TCR library preparation used molecular barcoding, with unique molecular identifiers applied to normalize quantification of the TCRbeta repertoire. The raw public data were reprocessed by TCRdb itself: fastp quality trimming at Q25, MiXCR clonotype calling, in-frame beta chains only. Here each entry gathers all rows of one CDR3 protein and keeps the most common genes and DNA. The sample has over 100,000 distinct CDR3 sequences on record, about a tenth of them singletons. The ten most abundant clones make up 30% to 35% of the sample.

CDR1 is given as SSHAT and CDR2 as FNYEAQ, both from the germline V gene (reference sequence). Ends trimmed: V by 4 bases, J by 5 bases; bases unmatched to a gene: 12. The CDR3 measures 18 amino acids from cysteine to phenylalanine. CDR3 DNA only is kept here, 54 bases in frame from base 1. The input for sequencing was PBMCs, taken before TCRalphabeta/CD19-depleted stem cell transplant. The chain uses TRBV7-7 and TRBJ2-1, and 12 junction bases match TRBD2. The receptor was isolated from a boy aged 2-9 years with acute lymphoblastic leukemia, due to receive a stem cell transplant. CDR3 sequence: CASSSSRQGLAGNNEQFF. The DNA sequence is TGTGCCAGCAGCTCCTCCCGCCAGGGACTAGCGGGTAACAATGAGCAGTTCTTC.